This T cell receptor beta chain was profiled in a study of blood T cell repertoires in COVID-19. Across the study: Samples of COVID-19 (acute and convalescent) were obtained from the United States, Italy and Spain. From T cells, B-cell-depleted T cells, or PBMCs came the material, which was cDNA or gDNA.

In the source study's methods: The authors estimated nucleated cell counts from reference gene primer amplification. Libraries were prepared by immunoSEQ multiplex PCR; TCRdb keeps only in-frame clonotypes and omits some of them. V and J calls plus clone size are reproduced from that table; the DNA served to infer D and trimming. The sample holds over 60,000 clones, about 91% seen once. V was clipped by 2 bases and J by 6 bases; unmatched bases: 5. The CDR3 is 15 amino acids. In germline, CDR1 is MNHNS, CDR2 SASEGT. The sequenced sample was peripheral blood. This chain links TRBV6-1 with TRBJ2-7; 12 bases map to TRBD1. The source is a man aged 80 or over with acute or convalescent COVID-19. In DNA form, the CDR3 reads TGTGCCAGCAGTGAACAAGGGACAGGGGGCGTCGAGCAGTACTTC. Residues: CASSEQGTGGVEQYF.